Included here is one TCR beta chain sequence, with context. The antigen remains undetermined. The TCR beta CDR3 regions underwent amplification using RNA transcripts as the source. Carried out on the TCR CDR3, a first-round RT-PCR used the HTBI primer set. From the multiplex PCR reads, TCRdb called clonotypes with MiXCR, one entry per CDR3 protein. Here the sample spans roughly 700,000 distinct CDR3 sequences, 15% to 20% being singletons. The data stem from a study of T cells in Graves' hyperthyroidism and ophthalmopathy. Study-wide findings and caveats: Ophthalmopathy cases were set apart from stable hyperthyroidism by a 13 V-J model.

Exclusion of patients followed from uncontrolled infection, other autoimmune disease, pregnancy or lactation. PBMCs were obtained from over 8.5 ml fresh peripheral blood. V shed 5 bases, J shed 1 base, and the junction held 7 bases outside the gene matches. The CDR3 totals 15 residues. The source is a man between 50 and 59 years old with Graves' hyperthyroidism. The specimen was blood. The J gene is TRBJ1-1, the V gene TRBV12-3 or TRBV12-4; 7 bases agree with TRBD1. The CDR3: CASSLHRGWNTEAFF. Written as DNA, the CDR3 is TGTGCCAGCAGTCTTCACAGGGGCTGGAACACTGAAGCTTTCTTT.